Listed below are T cell receptor beta chains from one sample, sequenced in a study of cytotoxic CD8 clonotypes in ibrutinib-treated CLL. Sequenced by immunoSEQ multiplex PCR; TCRdb stores in-frame clones only, minus some. The sample has 130,000 to 150,000 clones, about 79% seen once. The source was PBMCs, collected after 12 months of ibrutinib treatment. Receptors originate from a human donor with chronic lymphocytic leukemia. Each CDR3 is given with its conserved first and last residue.

TRBV27,TRBJ1-3,CASSYNRDPGNTIYF
TRBV30,TRBJ1-1,CAWSVRDTEAFF
TRBV6-5,TRBJ1-1,CASSYSWDSTEAFF
TRBV5-4,TRBJ2-4,CASSSAGLKNIQYF
TRBV29-1,TRBJ2-7,CSVSGQGSYEQYF
TRBV28,TRBJ2-1,CASSQSGNYNEQFF
TRBV7-9,TRBJ2-3,CASSPNPGQTQYF
TRBV27,TRBJ2-5,CASSLLGVGETQYF
TRBV6-1,TRBJ1-2,CASSDQGSYGYTF
TRBV18,TRBJ2-1,CASSPRVSTAYNEQFF
TRBV7-8,TRBJ1-5,CASSSSRERNQPQHF
TRBV28,TRBJ2-7,CASSTRQGSYEQYF
TRBV28,TRBJ1-4,CASSPPPGAEKLFF
TRBV2,TRBJ2-7,CASKWTSGRAGEQYF
TRBV18,TRBJ2-3,CASSPPDGTDTQYF
TRBV6-5,TRBJ2-1,CASSSGRAYNEQFF
TRBV5-1,TRBJ1-1,CASSLWGENHPNRKNTEAFF
TRBV7-9,TRBJ1-2,CASTGGRAYGYTF
TRBV28,TRBJ2-3,CASSGKGVGTDTQYF
TRBV5-4,TRBJ1-3,CASSLEGASPGNTIYF
TRBV6-5,TRBJ2-7,CASSTKNYEQYF
TRBV6-1,TRBJ2-1,CATRPGTGYNEQFF
TRBV6-5,TRBJ1-1,CASNLQGDTEAFF
TRBV6-5,TRBJ1-1,CASSYKGSSTEAFF
TRBV5-1,TRBJ1-1,CASSYGLRGAEAFF
TRBV2,TRBJ2-1,CASSANYRLASYNEQFF
TRBV2,TRBJ2-7,CASTGQGVVYEQYF